This TCR beta chain emerged from a study of memory CD4+ T cells and cytomegalovirus serostatus. Only a few counts were recorded for this clone. The sort gate was single viable CD3+CD4+CD8-CD45RO+ cells for memory CD4+ T cells. Libraries were prepared by immunoSEQ multiplex PCR; TCRdb keeps only in-frame clonotypes and omits some of them. Among about 75,000 clones listed, 78% were seen once. What was sequenced was memory CD4+ T cells from blood. This receptor was taken from an adult in good health and CMV-seropositive.

CDR3 DNA: TGTGCCAGTAGTATTGGGGCTAACTATGGCTACACCTTC. Its protein product is CASSIGANYGYTF. The rearrangement joins TRBV19 to TRBJ1-2; D unclear. Looked up from germline, CDR1 is LNHDA and CDR2 is SQIVND (reference sequence). The V end was cut by 3 bases, the J end by 0 bases, with 5 bases between. CDR3 size: 13 residues.